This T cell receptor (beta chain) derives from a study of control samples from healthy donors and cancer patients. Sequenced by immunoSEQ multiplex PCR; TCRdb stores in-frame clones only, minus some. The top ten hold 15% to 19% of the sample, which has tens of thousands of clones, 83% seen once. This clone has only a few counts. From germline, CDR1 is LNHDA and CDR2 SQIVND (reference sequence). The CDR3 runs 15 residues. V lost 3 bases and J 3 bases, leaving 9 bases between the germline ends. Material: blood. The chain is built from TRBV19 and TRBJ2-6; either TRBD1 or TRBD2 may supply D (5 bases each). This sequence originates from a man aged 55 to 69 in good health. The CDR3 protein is CASSIEGLGANVLTF. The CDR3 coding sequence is TGTGCCAGTAGTATCGAGGGGCTTGGGGCCAACGTCCTGACTTTC.